This is a list of T cell receptor beta chains from one sample in a study of OX40 agonist ivuxolimab in advanced cancers. The data were produced by immunoSEQ multiplex PCR, yet TCRdb's version contains in-frame clones alone and is incomplete. In the table there are roughly 80,000 clones, more than 75% of which are singletons. The source material was CD4+ or CD8+ T cells sorted from blood, sampled in a trial of the OX40 agonist ivuxolimab. The receptors derive from an adult with an advanced solid tumor such as melanoma, head and neck, liver or kidney cancer. Each CDR3 is given with its conserved first and last residue. A D gene is named only where the DNA matches it firmly.

d_call: -
j_call: TRBJ2-7
v_call: TRBV5-4
cdr3_aa: CASSLGGPEEQYF
cdr3_nt: TGTGCCAGCAGCTTGGGGGGGCCTGAAGAGCAGTACTTC

d_call: -
j_call: TRBJ2-1
v_call: TRBV6-6
cdr3_aa: CASSYSKSYNEQFF
cdr3_nt: TGTGCCAGCAGTTATTCCAAATCCTACAATGAGCAGTTCTTC

d_call: -
j_call: TRBJ2-3
v_call: TRBV9
cdr3_aa: CASSAERASTDTQYF
cdr3_nt: TGTGCCAGCAGCGCAGAGAGAGCTAGCACAGATACGCAGTATTTT

d_call: -
j_call: TRBJ2-7
v_call: TRBV28
cdr3_aa: CASRGARGEQYF
cdr3_nt: TGTGCCAGCCGGGGGGCGAGGGGCGAGCAGTACTTC

d_call: TRBD1
j_call: TRBJ1-5
v_call: TRBV19
cdr3_aa: CASSNQQLNLGGLEPQHF
cdr3_nt: TGTGCCAGTAGCAATCAACAATTAAATCTAGGGGGCTTGGAGCCCCAGCATTTT

d_call: TRBD1
j_call: TRBJ2-7
v_call: TRBV18
cdr3_aa: CASSPIGTGVSYEQYF
cdr3_nt: TGTGCCAGCTCACCAATCGGGACAGGGGTTTCCTACGAGCAGTACTTC

d_call: -
j_call: TRBJ2-7
v_call: TRBV7-3
cdr3_aa: CASSLTERTPKYF
cdr3_nt: TGTGCCAGCAGCTTAACGGAGCGGACCCCGAAGTACTTC

d_call: TRBD1
j_call: TRBJ1-2
v_call: TRBV19
cdr3_aa: CASSIDASPGQRRGGYTF
cdr3_nt: TGTGCCAGTAGTATAGACGCCTCTCCGGGACAGAGAAGGGGTGGCTACACCTTC

d_call: TRBD1
j_call: TRBJ2-4
v_call: TRBV2
cdr3_aa: CASSEDRGGTLAKNIQYF
cdr3_nt: TGTGCCAGCAGTGAGGACAGGGGGGGTACGCTAGCCAAAAACATTCAGTACTTC

d_call: -
j_call: TRBJ2-7
v_call: TRBV18
cdr3_aa: CASSPLRTDYEQYF
cdr3_nt: TGTGCCAGCTCACCACTAAGGACAGACTACGAGCAGTACTTC

d_call: -
j_call: TRBJ1-1
v_call: TRBV5-1
cdr3_aa: CASSRNTEAFF
cdr3_nt: TGCGCCAGCAGCCGCAACACTGAAGCTTTCTTT

d_call: -
j_call: TRBJ1-4
v_call: TRBV9
cdr3_aa: CASSTRPGGGVEKLFF
cdr3_nt: TGTGCCAGCAGCACCCGTCCTGGGGGAGGGGTAGAAAAACTGTTTTTT